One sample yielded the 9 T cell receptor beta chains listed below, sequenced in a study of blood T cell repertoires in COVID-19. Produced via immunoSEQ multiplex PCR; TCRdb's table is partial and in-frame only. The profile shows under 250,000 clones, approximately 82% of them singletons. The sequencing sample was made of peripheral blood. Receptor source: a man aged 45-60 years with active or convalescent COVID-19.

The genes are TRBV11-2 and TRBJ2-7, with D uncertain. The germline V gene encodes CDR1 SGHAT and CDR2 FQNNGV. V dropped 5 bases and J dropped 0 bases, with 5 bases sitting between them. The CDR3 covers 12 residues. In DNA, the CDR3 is TGTGCCAGCAGCGGCCCCTCCTACGAGCAGTACGTC. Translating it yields CASSGPSYEQYV.

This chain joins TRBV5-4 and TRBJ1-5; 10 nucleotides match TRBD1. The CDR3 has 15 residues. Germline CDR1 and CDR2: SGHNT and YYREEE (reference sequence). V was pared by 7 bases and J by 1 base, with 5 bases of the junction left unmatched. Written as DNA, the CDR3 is TGTGCCAGCCCTGCGGACAGGGGGAGCAATCAGCCCCAGCATTTT. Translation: CASPADRGSNQPQHF.

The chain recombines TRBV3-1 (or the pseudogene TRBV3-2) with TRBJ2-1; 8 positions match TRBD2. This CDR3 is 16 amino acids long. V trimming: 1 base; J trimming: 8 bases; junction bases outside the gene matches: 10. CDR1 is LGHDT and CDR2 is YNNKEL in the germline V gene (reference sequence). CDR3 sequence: CASSQGARREVYEQFF. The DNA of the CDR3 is TGTGCCAGCAGCCAAGGGGCCCGGCGGGAGGTCTATGAGCAGTTCTTC.

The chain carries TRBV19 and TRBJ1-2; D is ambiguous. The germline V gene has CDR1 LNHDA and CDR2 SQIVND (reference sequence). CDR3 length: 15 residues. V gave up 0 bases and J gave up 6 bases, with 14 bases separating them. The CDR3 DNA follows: TGTGCCAGTAGTATAGATATTTCCATGGGCGATGGCTACACCTTC. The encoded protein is CASSIDISMGDGYTF.

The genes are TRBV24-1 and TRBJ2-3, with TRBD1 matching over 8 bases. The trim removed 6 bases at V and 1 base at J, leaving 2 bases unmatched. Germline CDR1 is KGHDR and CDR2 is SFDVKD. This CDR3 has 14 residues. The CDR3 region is CATSLGQGTDTQYF. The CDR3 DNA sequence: TGTGCCACCAGTCTGGGACAGGGCACAGATACGCAGTATTTT.

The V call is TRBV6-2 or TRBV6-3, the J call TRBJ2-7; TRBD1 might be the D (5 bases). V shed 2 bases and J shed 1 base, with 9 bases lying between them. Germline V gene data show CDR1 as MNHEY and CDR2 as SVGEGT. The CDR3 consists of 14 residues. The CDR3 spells CASSYVAGSYEQYF. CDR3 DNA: TGTGCCAGCAGTTACGTCGCAGGGTCCTACGAGCAGTACTTC.

The CDR3 DNA follows: TGTGCCAGCAGCGAACAGGGCCTCTCCTACGAGCAGTACTTC. Protein: CASSEQGLSYEQYF. The gene calls are TRBV9 and TRBJ2-7; D might be TRBD1 (6 bases). Trimming removed 3 bases at V and 0 bases at J, with 10 bases between. CDR1 and CDR2 (germline): SGDLS, YYNGEE. The CDR3 sequence is 14 residues long.

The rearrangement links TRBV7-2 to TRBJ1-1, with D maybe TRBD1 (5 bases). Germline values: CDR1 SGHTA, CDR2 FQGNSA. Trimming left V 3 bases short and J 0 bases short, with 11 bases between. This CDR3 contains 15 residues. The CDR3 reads CASSFLGGMNTEAFF. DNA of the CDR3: TGTGCCAGCAGCTTTTTGGGGGGAATGAACACTGAAGCTTTCTTT.

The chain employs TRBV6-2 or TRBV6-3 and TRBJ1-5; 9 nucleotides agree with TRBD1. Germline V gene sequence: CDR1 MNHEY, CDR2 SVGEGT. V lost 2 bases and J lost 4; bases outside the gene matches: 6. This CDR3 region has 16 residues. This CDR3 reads CASSYPPGQGNQPQHF. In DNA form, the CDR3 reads TGTGCCAGCAGTTACCCGCCGGGACAGGGAAATCAGCCCCAGCATTTT.